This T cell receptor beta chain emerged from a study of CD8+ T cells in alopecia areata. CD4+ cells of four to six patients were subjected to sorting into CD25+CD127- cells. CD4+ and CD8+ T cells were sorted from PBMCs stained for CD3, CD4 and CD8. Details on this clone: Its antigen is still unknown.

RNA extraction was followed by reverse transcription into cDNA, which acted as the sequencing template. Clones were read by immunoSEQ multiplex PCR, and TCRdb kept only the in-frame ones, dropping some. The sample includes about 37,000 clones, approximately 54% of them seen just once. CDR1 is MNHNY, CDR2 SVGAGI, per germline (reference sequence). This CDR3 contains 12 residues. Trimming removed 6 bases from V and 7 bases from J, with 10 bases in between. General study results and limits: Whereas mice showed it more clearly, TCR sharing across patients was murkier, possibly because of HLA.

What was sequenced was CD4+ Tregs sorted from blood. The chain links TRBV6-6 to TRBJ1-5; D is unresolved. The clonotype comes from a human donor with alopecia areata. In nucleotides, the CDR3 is TGTGCCAGCAGCCCCGGAAGCCAGCCCCAGCATTTT. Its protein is CASSPGSQPQHF.